These T cell receptor beta chains were read from a single sample in a study of T cell responses to AZD1222 COVID-19 vaccine. Some clones are missing from TCRdb's copy, which holds only in-frame ones; the method was immunoSEQ multiplex PCR. The data hold just under 95,000 clones, with roughly 84% observed a single time. The sample was peripheral blood, taken on day 0 of AZD1222 vaccination. The receptors shown here come from an adult in good health. The conserved cysteine and the conserved F or W are not part of the CDR3 here. Expanded clones are given a class, and other clones once, few, many or no size at all.

size | V | CDR3
NA | TRBV5-1 | ASSLGVTGRNYGYT
NA | TRBV2 | ASMVGAGNQPQH
NA | TRBV5-4 | ASSFRLAGTVNEQF
few | TRBV28 | ASSLQASTDTQY
NA | TRBV9 | ASSVTGGQETQY
NA | TRBV6-1 | ASSEGTGTGVSAYEQY
NA | TRBV6-5 | ASKTVNTEAF
NA | TRBV3-1/TRBV3-2 | ASSQAWDRGYEQY
once | TRBV30 | AWSDLTQFNQPQH
NA | TRBV9 | ASSVSPGQGAMVEKLF
NA | TRBV28 | ASSPAPTGSGEKLF
NA | TRBV28 | ASSLQGQGNEKLF
NA | TRBV19 | ASSISARKGEGAF
NA | TRBV19 | ASSIVDGVLQDTQY
once | TRBV14 | ASSQAWERGYT
NA | TRBV6-5 | ASTSRHSQETQY
NA | TRBV19 | ATRDTQRNTIY
NA | TRBV6-5 | ASSYFGQGSSPLH
few | TRBV6-5 | ASRRPGLAYEQY
NA | TRBV19 | ASSGENEAF
NA | TRBV6-5 | ASSSEGHRVVDGYT
NA | TRBV7-6 | ASSYQPGRATGELF
NA | TRBV11-2 | ASSPQQYTDTQY
NA | TRBV30 | AWSGQTSGGAGNEQF
NA | TRBV10-3 | AIRQGAYEQY
NA | TRBV5-1 | ASRFDGNTGELF
once | TRBV7-7 | ASSPGIQETQY
NA | TRBV2 | ASSRGRGNSPLH
once | TRBV5-4 | ASSLAGRSADTQY
NA | TRBV9 | ASSAPTGTSLGMWSDTQY
NA | TRBV3-1/TRBV3-2 | ASSFDRAGDEQY
NA | TRBV7-8 | ASSPDRQKLF
NA | TRBV7-3 | ASSPRLAGPTDTQY
NA | TRBV7-3 | ASSFTGTSGFSDTQY
NA | TRBV5-5 | ASSFLVRTGGSGANVLT
once | TRBV28 | ASSLGGGNQPQH
NA | TRBV9 | ASSVDRAFGSPLH
NA | TRBV19 | ASATGVRAF
NA | TRBV5-1 | ASSQGLAGGRASTDTQY
NA | TRBV7-7 | ASSPSGGYNEQF
few | TRBV7-2 | ASSLAVAPSSYNEQF
NA | TRBV10-3 | AIRPGGAYGYT
NA | TRBV3-1/TRBV3-2 | ASSVALAGDYEQY
once | TRBV6-5 | ASSYRADKLYEKLF
NA | TRBV9 | ASSDPKSGGAGELF
NA | TRBV4-2 | ASSQDVQGSPLH
NA | TRBV6-5 | ASSYDRVGGYT
NA | TRBV7-9 | ASSLPQTGMNTEAF
NA | TRBV3-1/TRBV3-2 | ASSQVEGAGGYT
NA | TRBV6-5 | ASSYGVGGGGYT